This is a list of T cell receptor beta chains from one sample in a study of tumor and adjacent non-tumor tissue in lung cancer. TCRdb redid the calling of the multiplex PCR reads with MiXCR, one entry per CDR3 protein. The sample carries roughly 220,000 distinct CDR3 sequences, 71% recorded once. The sample comprised lung tumor tissue. The source is a man in his 60s with non-small cell lung cancer. CDR3s include the opening cysteine and the closing phenylalanine or tryptophan. A D gene is named only where the DNA matches it firmly. Part of the rows lack a size; the others show once, few, many or a class for expanded clones.

D	size	V	J	DNA	CDR3
TRBD2	.	TRBV6-5	TRBJ2-3	TGTGCCAGCAGTTACAGCGGGGCAGCGGGCACAGATACGCAGTATTTT	CASSYSGAAGTDTQYF
TRBD1	.	TRBV4-3	TRBJ2-5	TGCGCCATCAGCCAAGTGGACAGGGTTATACAAGAGACCCAGTGCTTC	CAISQVDRVIQETQCF
.	many	TRBV12-3/TRBV12-4	TRBJ1-4	TGTGCCAGCAGTTTATCTGGAAAACTGTTTTTT	CASSLSGKLFF
.	.	TRBV14	TRBJ2-3	TGTGCCAGCAGCCAAGCCCGGGGGGCGAGCACAGATACGCAGTATTTT	CASSQARGASTDTQYF
TRBD1	many	TRBV20-1	TRBJ1-5	TGCAGTGCGACGGCTAGCTCGACAGGGCCTCAGCCCCAGCATTTT	CSATASSTGPQPQHF
.	.	TRBV29-1	TRBJ2-1	TGCAGCGGCCGGACGGACTACAATGAGCAGTTCTTC	CSGRTDYNEQFF
.	.	TRBV30	TRBJ1-2	TGTGCCTGGAGTGTAGAACGGGGGTTCTATGGCTATACCTTC	CAWSVERGFYGYTF
.	.	TRBV11-2	TRBJ2-3	TGTGCTAGCAGGCCTAACGATCCAGATACGCAGTATTTT	CASRPNDPDTQYF
.	few	TRBV7-9	TRBJ2-7	TGTGCCAGCAGCTCATCGGTCGAGCAGTACTTC	CASSSSVEQYF
.	.	TRBV4-1	TRBJ1-1	TGCGCCAGCAGCCAAGCCGAGCAGGCGGCGCGGGACACTGAAGCTTTCTTT	CASSQAEQAARDTEAFF
TRBD2	.	TRBV4-1	TRBJ2-6	TGCGGCAGCAGCCAAGAGAGACTAGCGGGGGGGTCTGGGGCCAACGTCCTGACTTTC	CGSSQERLAGGSGANVLTF
.	.	TRBV20-1	TRBJ2-5	TGCAGTGCTAGAGACCGGACCCCCGGGAGAGAGACCCAGTACTTC	CSARDRTPGRETQYF
.	.	TRBV28	TRBJ1-1	TGTGCCAGCACCCCAGGGGACGCGAACACTGAAGCTTTCTTT	CASTPGDANTEAFF
TRBD1	few	TRBV5-4	TRBJ2-1	TGTGCCAGCAGCTCGACAGGGGGCAATGAGCAGTTCTTC	CASSSTGGNEQFF
.	few	TRBV20-1	TRBJ2-7	TGCAGTGCTAGAGATTTCGACAGGTCCTCCTACGATCAGCACTTC	CSARDFDRSSYDQHF
.	.	TRBV20-1	TRBJ1-5	TGCAGTGCTCAGGGCGATCATCCCCAGCATTTT	CSAQGDHPQHF
.	.	TRBV4-3	TRBJ2-3	TGCGCCAGGAGCGAAGAACTACGCACAGATACGCAGTATTTT	CARSEELRTDTQYF
TRBD2	.	TRBV11-2	TRBJ2-5	TGTGTCAGCAGCTCGGGGGGAGCGGGGATAGGAGAGACCCAGTACTTC	CVSSSGGAGIGETQYF
.	.	TRBV11-1	TRBJ2-1	TGTGCCAGGAGCTTATCTCGGCTATCGGGATGCAACAATGAGCAGTTCTTC	CARSLSRLSGCNNEQFF
.	.	TRBV29-1	TRBJ2-2	TGCGGCGTTTATGGACCGGGAAACACCGGGGAGCTGTTTTTT	CGVYGPGNTGELFF
.	.	TRBV11-1	TRBJ1-2	.	CVSSLGHIYGCTF
.	.	TRBV5-4	TRBJ1-2	TGTGCCAGCAACTTGCTAGCAGGGTCTGGATACACCTTC	CASNLLAGSGYTF
TRBD1	medium-sized	TRBV11-3	TRBJ2-5	TGTGCCAGCAGCTACAGGGGGCGACGTGGTTGGGAGACCCAGTACTTC	CASSYRGRRGWETQYF
TRBD2	.	TRBV4-1	TRBJ2-3	TGCGCCAGTAGCCTAGCGGGGAGTCCTAAAGATACGCAGTATTTT	CASSLAGSPKDTQYF
.	.	TRBV11-2	TRBJ2-3	TGTGCCAGCAGCACCGCAGAAATGCTAGCCCCGGATACGCAGTATTTT	CASSTAEMLAPDTQYF
.	many	TRBV20-1	TRBJ1-4	TGCAGTGCGGCAGGAGGGGATGAAAAACTGTTTTTT	CSAAGGDEKLFF
.	.	TRBV29-1	TRBJ1-3	TGCAGCGAGTACGTGACCCTTGGAAACACCATATATTTT	CSEYVTLGNTIYF
.	.	TRBV6-5	TRBJ1-3	TGTGCCAGCAACGCCAAGGAGGGCGACAGCATATATTTT	CASNAKEGDSIYF
.	many	TRBV11-1	TRBJ2-7	TGTGCCAGCAGCGCTGGACAGCCACCCTCCTACGAGCAGTACTTC	CASSAGQPPSYEQYF
TRBD1	.	TRBV30	TRBJ1-5	TGTGCCTGGCGGCGACAGGGGGCAAGACAGCCCCAACATTTT	CAWRRQGARQPQHF
.	.	TRBV29-1	TRBJ1-5	TGCAGCGCCACGGAGGGGGGAGGACTGCGCAATCAGCCCCAGGATTTT	CSATEGGGLRNQPQDF
TRBD2	.	TRBV12-5	TRBJ2-5	TGTGCTAGTGGTTTGATCGGGGGGGTAGAGGTGGAGACCCAGTACTTC	CASGLIGGVEVETQYF
.	.	TRBV11-2	TRBJ1-1	TGTGCCAGCAGCTCTACGGGACCGAACACTGAAACTTTCTTT	CASSSTGPNTETFF
TRBD1	few	TRBV20-1	TRBJ2-1	TGTAGTGCTAGAGTTCGGGTGGGACAGGGTGAGCAGTTCTTC	CSARVRVGQGEQFF
TRBD2	.	TRBV6-4	TRBJ2-3	TGTGACAGCAGCGAGCGGGGGGGCTCAGATATGCAGTATTTT	CDSSERGGSDMQYF
.	.	TRBV11-3	TRBJ2-7	TGTGCCAGCAGGTCCAGCGGCAGGGACGAGCAGCACTTC	CASRSSGRDEQHF
TRBD1	many	TRBV12-5	TRBJ2-1	TGTGCTAGTGGTTTGCCTATCAGGGGGAAAAACTACAATGAGCAGTTCTTC	CASGLPIRGKNYNEQFF
TRBD2	.	TRBV20-1	TRBJ2-7	TGCAGTGCTGGGACTAGCGGTACTATAACCTACGAGCAGTACTTC	CSAGTSGTITYEQYF
TRBD2	once	TRBV12-3/TRBV12-4	TRBJ2-1	TGTGCCAGCAGTACAATAGCGGGGCGCAATGAGCAGTTCTTC	CASSTIAGRNEQFF
.	.	TRBV20-1	TRBJ1-2	TGCAGTGATGCCCCCGGGACAACCTATGGCTACACCTTC	CSDAPGTTYGYTF
.	.	TRBV7-9	TRBJ2-7	TGTGCCAGCAGCCCTCAGGAGGGGCTCCACGAGCAGTACTTC	CASSPQEGLHEQYF
TRBD2	.	TRBV5-4	TRBJ2-7	TGTACCAGCAGCCCCCGGGAGGGGAGCTCCTACAAGCAGTACTTC	CTSSPREGSSYKQYF
.	.	TRBV4-3	TRBJ1-4	TGCGCCAGCGGACAAGACTGTGCGACTAATGAAAAACTGTTTTTT	CASGQDCATNEKLFF
.	many	TRBV4-1	TRBJ2-5	TGCGCCAGCAGCCAAGGACCCACATCCCAAGAGACCCAGTACTTC	CASSQGPTSQETQYF
.	.	TRBV11-3	TRBJ1-1	TGTGCCAGCTGCTTTGAGTGGAACACTGAGGCTTTCTTT	CASCFEWNTEAFF
TRBD2	.	TRBV6-5	TRBJ2-3	TGTGCCAGCAGCCTCCAACTAGCGGAAACAGGTACGCAATATTTT	CASSLQLAETGTQYF
.	.	TRBV6-6	TRBJ1-1	TGTGCCACCAAGATAGGGAACACTGTAGCTTTCTTT	CATKIGNTVAFF
TRBD2	.	TRBV4-1	TRBJ2-1	TGCGCCGGCAGCCATCGATTAGCGGGGGCCTCCTACAATGAGCAGTTCTTC	CAGSHRLAGASYNEQFF
TRBD2	.	TRBV6-6	TRBJ2-7	TGTGGCAGCAGCTCAGTTAGCGGGAGGGGTTCTTACGAGCAGTACTTC	CGSSSVSGRGSYEQYF
.	.	TRBV5-4	TRBJ2-1	TGTGCCAGCAGCTTGATGGGTAAGGATGAGCAGTTCTTC	CASSLMGKDEQFF
TRBD1	.	TRBV12-3/TRBV12-4	TRBJ1-1	TGTGCCAGCGACAGGGGGCGTATGGACGCCGAAGCTTTCTTT	CASDRGRMDAEAFF
.	.	TRBV11-1	TRBJ2-6	TGTGTCAGCAGCCCATTAGGTAGCTCTGGGGCCAACGTCCCGACTTTC	CVSSPLGSSGANVPTF
.	few	TRBV5-4	TRBJ2-6	TGTGCCAGCAGCGCCCAAACGACCTCTGGGGCCAACGTCCTGACTTTC	CASSAQTTSGANVLTF
.	few	TRBV6-2/TRBV6-3	TRBJ2-1	TGTGCCAGCAGTTACAACCATGAGCAGTTCTTC	CASSYNHEQFF
TRBD1	.	TRBV20-1	TRBJ2-6	TGCAGTGCCTTACATGGGACAGGAGGCTCTGGGGCCAACGTCCTGACTTTC	CSALHGTGGSGANVLTF
TRBD2	.	TRBV7-9	TRBJ2-2	TGTGCCAGCAGCCGGCCAGGGACTAGCCTCACCGGGGAGCTGTTTTTT	CASSRPGTSLTGELFF
TRBD1	once	TRBV5-8	TRBJ2-5	TGTGCCAGCAGTCGGGGACAGGGCCCTTACCAAGAGACCCAGTACTTC	CASSRGQGPYQETQYF
TRBD2	.	TRBV5-6	TRBJ2-2	TGTGCCAGCAGCTCCACTACGACTAGCGGGAGAACCGTGGAGTTGTTTTTT	CASSSTTTSGRTVELFF
.	.	TRBV6-5	TRBJ2-1	TGTGCCAGCAGTTCCGGGGGTGTAATCTACAATGAGCAGTTCTTC	CASSSGGVIYNEQFF